A selection of T cell receptor beta chains follows, all from one sample in a study of T cells in Graves' hyperthyroidism and ophthalmopathy. TCRdb used MiXCR to reprocess the multiplex PCR reads, holding one entry per CDR3 protein. Of roughly 260,000 distinct CDR3 sequences listed, more than 12% are singletons. Sequencing input: blood. The receptors come from a woman aged 35 to 49 with Graves' hyperthyroidism that later progressed to Graves' ophthalmopathy. CDR3s include the opening cysteine and the closing phenylalanine or tryptophan. A D gene is named only where the DNA matches it firmly. For some rows the clone size is stated as once, few or many, or as a class when expanded; others skip it.

size	V	J	D	DNA	CDR3
many	TRBV30	TRBJ2-1	NA	TGTGCCTGGAGTGTACTGGGGCGGGACAATGAGCAGTTCTTC	CAWSVLGRDNEQFF
many	TRBV11-2	TRBJ2-7	NA	TGTGCCAGCAGCTTACCGTTGACTAGACGGGGCGAGCAGTACTTC	CASSLPLTRRGEQYF
NA	TRBV27	TRBJ2-7	NA	TGTGCCAGCAGTTGGCAGGGGCCCTACGAGCAGTACTTC	CASSWQGPYEQYF
many	TRBV27	TRBJ2-2	TRBD2	TGTGCCAGCGGTAGGACTAGCGGGAGATTCGGGGAGCTGTTTTTT	CASGRTSGRFGELFF
many	TRBV20-1	TRBJ1-6	NA	TGCAGTGCTAGGGGTGAATGGGGGGAAGTTAATTCACCCCTCCACTTT	CSARGEWGEVNSPLHF
many	TRBV28	TRBJ2-7	NA	TGTGCCAGCAGTTTACAGTACGAGCAGTACTTC	CASSLQYEQYF
many	TRBV6-6	TRBJ2-7	TRBD1	TGTGCCAGCAGTTACGACCGGGACAGCTCCTACGAGCAGTACTTC	CASSYDRDSSYEQYF
many	TRBV14	TRBJ2-7	NA	TGTGCCAGCAGCCAAGCCGGCCTGTCCTACGAGCAGTACTTC	CASSQAGLSYEQYF
NA	TRBV6-1	TRBJ2-7	TRBD2	TGTGCCAGCAGTGAAAACCCTAGCGGGCTTTCCTACGAGCAGTACTTC	CASSENPSGLSYEQYF
many	TRBV7-3	TRBJ2-3	TRBD2	TGTGCCAGCAGCTGGGGGGGTGCAGATACGCAGTATTTT	CASSWGGADTQYF
many	TRBV12-3/TRBV12-4	TRBJ1-5	NA	TGTGCCAGCAGTCCGACAGCGATGGGGACCAATCAGCCCCAGCATTTT	CASSPTAMGTNQPQHF
many	TRBV5-1	TRBJ1-5	NA	TGCGCCAGCAGCCACAGACGGGCGGCCAATCAGCCCCAGCATTTT	CASSHRRAANQPQHF
many	TRBV6-5	TRBJ2-7	NA	TGTGCCAGCAGTTACTCGAAGGGGGGGGCAGGGGATTACGAGCAGTACTTC	CASSYSKGGAGDYEQYF
NA	TRBV12-3/TRBV12-4	TRBJ1-2	TRBD1	TGTGCCAGCATTACAGGGGGAGGATCCTATGGCTACACCTTC	CASITGGGSYGYTF
many	TRBV7-3	TRBJ2-1	NA	TGTGCCAGCAGCTTAATCGACCAAGACAATGAGCAGTTCTTC	CASSLIDQDNEQFF
many	TRBV5-1	TRBJ2-1	TRBD2	TGCGCCAGCAGCTTGGTGGCGGGGGTATCTTACAATGAGCAGTTCTTC	CASSLVAGVSYNEQFF
many	TRBV11-2	TRBJ2-1	NA	TGTGCCAGCAGCTTAGATAGAACCGGGACTCAATTCTACAATGAGCAGTTCTTC	CASSLDRTGTQFYNEQFF
NA	TRBV2	TRBJ2-1	TRBD2	TGTGCCGGCAGTGATCTAGCGGGTCACAATGAGCAGTTCTTC	CAGSDLAGHNEQFF
many	TRBV2	TRBJ2-1	TRBD2	TGTGCCAGCGTGCCTAGCGGGTCCTCCTACAATGAGCAGTTCTTC	CASVPSGSSYNEQFF
many	TRBV27	TRBJ2-7	TRBD1	TGTGCCAGCAGTTTAAGTGGTCCCCAGGGGGCCTACGAGCAGTACTTC	CASSLSGPQGAYEQYF
many	TRBV3-1	TRBJ2-1	TRBD2	TGTGCCAGCAGCGGGCTAGCGGAAGGTTGGGTTTACAATGAGCAGTTCTTC	CASSGLAEGWVYNEQFF
NA	TRBV18	TRBJ2-1	TRBD2	TGTGCCAGCTCCGGGACTAGCGGCATATACGACAATGAGCAGTTCTTC	CASSGTSGIYDNEQFF
many	TRBV3-1	TRBJ2-3	NA	TGTGCCAGCAGCCTTAGCGGACCAGCGACCAAGACGCAGTATTTT	CASSLSGPATKTQYF
NA	TRBV11-3	TRBJ2-3	TRBD1	TGTGCCAGCAGCTCCACAGGGGGCTTCACAGATACGCAGTATTTT	CASSSTGGFTDTQYF
many	TRBV9	TRBJ2-7	TRBD1	TGTGCCAGCAGCTTCGGACCGGGACAGCACTACGAGCAGTACTTC	CASSFGPGQHYEQYF